This T cell receptor (beta chain) was identified in a study of CD8 T cells in Susac syndrome. Reverse transcription used about 0.5 to 1 ug RNA and random hexamers. TCRdb re-called the immunoSEQ multiplex PCR reads through MiXCR, storing one row per CDR3 protein. Of roughly 200,000 distinct CDR3 sequences in the sample, 95% were seen once. The junction had 8 bases not matched to a gene; V was cut back by 2 bases and J by 8 bases. Germline V gene data show CDR1 as GTSNPN and CDR2 as SVGIG (reference sequence). The CDR3 consists of 14 residues. The chain uses TRBV30 and TRBJ1-1; the match to TRBD1 covers 10 bases. Sequencing was performed on CD4+ T cells from PBMCs. The TCR comes from a human donor in good health. In DNA, the CDR3 is TGTGCCTGGAGTATGACAGGGGGCTCCTCGGAAGCTTTCTTT. This gives the protein CAWSMTGGSSEAFF.